This T cell receptor beta chain was observed in a study of memory CD4+ T cells and cytomegalovirus serostatus. Study-level information: Donors were healthy Belgian adults, 10 or so CMV seropositive and around 24 seronegative. General study points: About 40% of the roughly 160 known CMV-associated TCRbeta sequences appeared in CD4+ memory.

The CDR3 extends over 15 amino acids. The junction had 4 bases not matched to a gene; V was cut back by 4 bases and J by 0 bases. In germline, CDR1 is MNHNY, CDR2 SVGAGI (reference sequence). By frequency in the sample, this clone is medium-sized. Its target is unknown. The sort gate was single viable CD3+CD4+CD8-CD45RO+ cells for memory CD4+ T cells. Original processing notes: Out-of-frame sequences were removed, leaving 2 million to 2.5 million distinct TCRbeta sequences. Libraries were prepared by immunoSEQ multiplex PCR; TCRdb keeps only in-frame clonotypes and omits some of them. That table furnishes V, J and clone size, whereas the DNA furnished D and trimming. This sample carries 40,000 to 45,000 clones, 76% of them seen once, and the ten largest clones take 1.5% to 2%.

The genes are TRBV6-6 and TRBJ1-2; 8 bases map to TRBD1. Sequenced input: memory CD4+ T cells from blood. The sequence was collected from an adult in good health and CMV-seronegative. The CDR3 DNA sequence: TGTGCCAGCAGTTTGGGGACAGGTACTAACTATGGCTACACCTTC. Translated, it gives CASSLGTGTNYGYTF.